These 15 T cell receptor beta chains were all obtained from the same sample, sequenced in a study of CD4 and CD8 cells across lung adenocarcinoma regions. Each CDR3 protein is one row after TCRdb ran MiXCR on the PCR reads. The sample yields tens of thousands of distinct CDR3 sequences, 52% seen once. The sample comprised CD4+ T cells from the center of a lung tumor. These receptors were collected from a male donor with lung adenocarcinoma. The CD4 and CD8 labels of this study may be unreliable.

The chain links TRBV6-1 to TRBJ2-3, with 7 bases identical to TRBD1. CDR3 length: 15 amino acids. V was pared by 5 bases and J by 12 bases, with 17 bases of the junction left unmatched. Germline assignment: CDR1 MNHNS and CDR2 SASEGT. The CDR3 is CASSQGEGAKDIQYF. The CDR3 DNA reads TGTGCCAGCAGTCAGGGGGAAGGGGCCAAAGACATTCAGTATTTT.

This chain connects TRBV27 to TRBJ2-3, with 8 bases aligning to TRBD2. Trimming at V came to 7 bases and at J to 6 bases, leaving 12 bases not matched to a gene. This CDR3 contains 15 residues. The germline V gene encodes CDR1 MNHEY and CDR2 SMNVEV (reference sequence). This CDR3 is CASNPGLAPFDTQYF. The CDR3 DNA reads TGTGCCAGCAATCCTGGACTAGCTCCCTTCGATACGCAGTATTTT.

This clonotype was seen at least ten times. The CDR3 protein is CASSQEPGQTPPEQYF. In DNA, the CDR3 is TGCGCCAGCAGCCAAGAGCCGGGCCAAACCCCTCCGGAGCAGTACTTC. The chain is built from TRBV4-1 and TRBJ2-5; D unclear. Germline CDR1 MGHRA, CDR2 YSYEKL. CDR3 length equals 16 residues. Between the trimmed V and J ends, which lost 0 bases and 11 bases, there was a span of 22 bases.

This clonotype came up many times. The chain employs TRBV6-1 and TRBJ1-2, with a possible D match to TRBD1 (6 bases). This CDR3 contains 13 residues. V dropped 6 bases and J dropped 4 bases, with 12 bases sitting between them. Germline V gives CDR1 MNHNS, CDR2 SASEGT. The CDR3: CASRIQQGYGYTF. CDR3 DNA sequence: TGTGCCAGCAGAATTCAACAGGGCTATGGCTACACCTTC.

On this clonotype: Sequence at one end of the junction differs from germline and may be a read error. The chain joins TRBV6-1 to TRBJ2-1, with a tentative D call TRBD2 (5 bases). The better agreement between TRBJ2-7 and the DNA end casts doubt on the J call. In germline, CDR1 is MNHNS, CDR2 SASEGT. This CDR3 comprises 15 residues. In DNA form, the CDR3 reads TGTGCCAGGAGTGTGGCGGGTGTGACAAGCAATGCGCAGTACTTC. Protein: CARSVAGVTSNAQYF.

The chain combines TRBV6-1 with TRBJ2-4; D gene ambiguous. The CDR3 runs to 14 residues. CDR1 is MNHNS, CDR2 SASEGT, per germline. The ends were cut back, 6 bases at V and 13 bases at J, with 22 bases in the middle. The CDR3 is CASRGPGPKNMQYF. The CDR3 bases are TGTGCCAGCAGGGGCCCTGGCCCCAAAAATATGCAGTACTTC.

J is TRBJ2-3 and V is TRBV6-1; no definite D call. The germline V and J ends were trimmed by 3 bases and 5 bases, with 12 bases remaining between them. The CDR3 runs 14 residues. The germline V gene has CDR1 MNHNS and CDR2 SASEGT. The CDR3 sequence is CASSEPCGKDTQYF. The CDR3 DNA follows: TGTGCCAGCAGTGAGCCGTGCGGCAAAGATACGCAGTATTTT.

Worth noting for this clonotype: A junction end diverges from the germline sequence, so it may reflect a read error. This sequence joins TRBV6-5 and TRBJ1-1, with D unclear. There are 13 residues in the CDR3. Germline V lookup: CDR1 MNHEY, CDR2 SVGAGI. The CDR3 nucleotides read TGTGCCAGCAGCTACGGAGGGAACAATGAAGCCTCCTTT. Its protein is CASSYGGNNEASF.

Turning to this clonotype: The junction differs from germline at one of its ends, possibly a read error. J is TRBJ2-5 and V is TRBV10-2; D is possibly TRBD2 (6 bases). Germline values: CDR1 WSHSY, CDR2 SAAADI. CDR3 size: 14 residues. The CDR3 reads CAGYGDRDRETQYF. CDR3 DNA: TGTGCGGGATACGGGGACCGTGACCGCGAGACGCAGTACTTT.

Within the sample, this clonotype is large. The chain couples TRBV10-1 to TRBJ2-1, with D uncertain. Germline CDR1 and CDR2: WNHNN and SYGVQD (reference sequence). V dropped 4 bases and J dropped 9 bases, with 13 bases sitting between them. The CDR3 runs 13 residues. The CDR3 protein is CASSARPDVEQFF. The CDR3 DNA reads TGCGCCAGCAGTGCTAGGCCTGACGTTGAGCAGTTCTTC.

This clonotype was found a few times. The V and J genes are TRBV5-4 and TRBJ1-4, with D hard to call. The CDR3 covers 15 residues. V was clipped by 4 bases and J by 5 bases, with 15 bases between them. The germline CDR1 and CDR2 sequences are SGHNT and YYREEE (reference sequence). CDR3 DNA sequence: TGTGCCAGCAGCCCCAACCGGAACTTAAATGAAAAACTGTTTTTT. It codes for CASSPNRNLNEKLFF.

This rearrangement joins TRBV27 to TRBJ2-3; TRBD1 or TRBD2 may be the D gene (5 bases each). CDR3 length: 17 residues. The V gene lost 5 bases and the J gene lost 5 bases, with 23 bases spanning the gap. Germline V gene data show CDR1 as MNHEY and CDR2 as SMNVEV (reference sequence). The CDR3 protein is CASSPGRGASGKDTQYF. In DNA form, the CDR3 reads TGTGCCAGCAGTCCGGGCCGAGGGGCTTCTGGGAAAGATACGCAGTATTTT.

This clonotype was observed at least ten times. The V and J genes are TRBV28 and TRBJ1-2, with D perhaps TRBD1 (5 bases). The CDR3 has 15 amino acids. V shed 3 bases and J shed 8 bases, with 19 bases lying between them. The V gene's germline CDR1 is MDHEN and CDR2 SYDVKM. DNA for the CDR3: TGTGCCAGCAGTTTGGGGCAGGTTTGGAACAACGGCTACACCTTC. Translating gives CASSLGQVWNNGYTF.

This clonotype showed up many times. Here the CDR3 reads CASRTHEASTDTQYF. DNA for the CDR3: TGTGCCAGCAGGACCCATGAGGCGAGCACAGATACGCAGTATTTT. The chain joins TRBV11-2 to TRBJ2-3; D unresolved. V was cut by 6 bases and J by 0 bases, with 13 bases left in between. The V gene's germline CDR1 is SGHAT and CDR2 FQNNGV. There are 15 residues in the CDR3. Drawing the rest from reference TRBV11-2 and TRBJ2-3, the complete variable domain is EAGVAQSPRYKIIEKRQSVAFWCNPISGHATLYWYQQILGQGPKLLIQFQNNGVVDDSQLPKDRFSAERLKGVDSTLKIQPAKLEDSAVYLCASRTHEASTDTQYFGPGTRLTVL.

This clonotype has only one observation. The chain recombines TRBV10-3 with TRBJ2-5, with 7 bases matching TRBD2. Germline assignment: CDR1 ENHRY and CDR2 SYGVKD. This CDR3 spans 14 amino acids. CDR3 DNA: TGTGCGGGGATCGGGGGGAGAGGGGAAGAGACCCAGTACTTC. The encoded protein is CAGIGGRGEETQYF.